This T cell receptor (beta chain) was sequenced during a study of cytomegalovirus exposure and HLA in healthy donors. Study-wide points: The classifier reportedly diagnosed cytomegalovirus status with high sensitivity and specificity. Later findings reportedly placed an Asian-associated ancestry cluster below the roughly 700-donor mean for N-insertions.

For this clone: Its specificity is unknown.

The PCR ran on 60 Vbeta and 13 Jbeta primers. Assay used: immunoSEQ multiplex PCR; TCRdb lists only in-frame clones, some missing. In the table there are approximately 150,000 clones, around two thirds of which are singletons. The clonotype comes from a man aged 30 to 39 in good health and CMV-seropositive. The sequenced sample was PBMCs.

This CDR3 reads CAWSPQGGEAFF. The CDR3 region has the DNA TGTGCCTGGAGTCCCCAGGGTGGGGAAGCTTTCTTT. The chain couples TRBV30 to TRBJ1-1; D perhaps matches TRBD1 (5 bases). Germline CDR1 and CDR2: GTSNPN and SVGIG (reference sequence). This CDR3 comprises 12 residues. With 2 bases removed from V and 8 bases from J, the gap between germline ends came to 12 bases.